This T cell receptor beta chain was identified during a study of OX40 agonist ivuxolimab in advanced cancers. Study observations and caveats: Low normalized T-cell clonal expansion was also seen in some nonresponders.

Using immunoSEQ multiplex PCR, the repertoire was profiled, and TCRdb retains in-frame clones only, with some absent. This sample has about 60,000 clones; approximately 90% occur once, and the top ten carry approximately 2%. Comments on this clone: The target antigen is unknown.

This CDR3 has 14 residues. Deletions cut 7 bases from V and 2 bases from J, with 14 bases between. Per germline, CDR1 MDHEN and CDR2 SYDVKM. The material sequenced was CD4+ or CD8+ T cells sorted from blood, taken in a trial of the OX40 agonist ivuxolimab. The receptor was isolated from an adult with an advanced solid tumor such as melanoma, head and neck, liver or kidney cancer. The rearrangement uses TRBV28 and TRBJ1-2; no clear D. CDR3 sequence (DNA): TGTGCCAGCAACTCGAACGGACGGAACTATGGCTACACCTTC. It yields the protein CASNSNGRNYGYTF.